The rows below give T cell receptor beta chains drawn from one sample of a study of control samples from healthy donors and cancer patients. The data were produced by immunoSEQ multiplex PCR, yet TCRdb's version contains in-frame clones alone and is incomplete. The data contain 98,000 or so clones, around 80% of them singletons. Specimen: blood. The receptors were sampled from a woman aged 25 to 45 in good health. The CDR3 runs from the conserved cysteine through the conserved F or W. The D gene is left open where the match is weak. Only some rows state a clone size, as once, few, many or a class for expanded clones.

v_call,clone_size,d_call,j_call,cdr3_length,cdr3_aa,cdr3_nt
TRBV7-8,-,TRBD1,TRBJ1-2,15,CASSPRLGGANGYTF,TGTGCCAGCAGCCCCCGGTTAGGGGGCGCGAATGGCTACACCTTC
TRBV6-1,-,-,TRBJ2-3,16,CASSERHGSGTDTQYF,TGTGCCAGCAGTGAAAGACATGGGTCTGGCACAGATACGCAGTATTTT
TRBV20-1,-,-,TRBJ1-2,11,CSALGLGGYTF,TGCAGTGCGCTGGGACTCGGAGGCTACACCTTC
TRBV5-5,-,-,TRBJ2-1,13,CASSLTLYNEQFF,TGTGCCAGCAGCTTGACCCTTTACAATGAGCAGTTCTTC
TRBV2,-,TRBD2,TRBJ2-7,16,CASSDGGWRSSYEQYF,TGTGCCAGCAGTGACGGGGGGTGGAGAAGCTCCTACGAGCAGTACTTC
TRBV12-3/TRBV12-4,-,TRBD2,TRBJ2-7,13,CASRLAGGYEQYF,TGTGCCAGCAGACTAGCGGGGGGGTACGAGCAGTACTTC
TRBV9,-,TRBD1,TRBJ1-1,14,CASSVVRDRTEAFF,TGTGCCAGCAGCGTAGTACGGGACAGAACTGAAGCTTTCTTT
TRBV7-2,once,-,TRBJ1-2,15,CASSLRVGRGYGYTF,TGTGCCAGCAGCTTAAGGGTTGGGAGGGGCTATGGCTACACCTTC
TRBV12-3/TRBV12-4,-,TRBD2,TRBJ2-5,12,CASRSGEGTQYF,TGTGCCAGCAGAAGCGGGGAGGGGACCCAGTACTTC
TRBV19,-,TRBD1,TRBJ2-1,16,CASSTLRQGGAGEQFF,TGTGCCAGTAGTACCCTTCGACAGGGTGGGGCGGGTGAGCAGTTCTTC
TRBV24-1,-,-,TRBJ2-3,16,CATSDARHRAGDTQYF,TGTGCCACCAGTGATGCTAGGCACAGGGCCGGCGATACGCAGTATTTT
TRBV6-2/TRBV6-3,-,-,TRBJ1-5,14,CASSYRQLNQPQHF,TGTGCCAGCAGTTACCGACAGCTTAATCAGCCCCAGCATTTT
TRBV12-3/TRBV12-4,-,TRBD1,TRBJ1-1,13,CATFSWEGAGAFF,TGTGCCACCTTCAGTTGGGAGGGGGCCGGAGCTTTCTTT
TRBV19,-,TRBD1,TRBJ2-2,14,CATQTGTDTGELFF,TGTGCCACCCAAACCGGGACAGACACCGGGGAGCTGTTTTTT
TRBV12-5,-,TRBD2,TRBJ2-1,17,CASGLSPLAGFVNEQFF,TGTGCTAGTGGTTTGTCCCCACTAGCGGGATTCGTAAATGAGCAGTTCTTC
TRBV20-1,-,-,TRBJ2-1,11,CSARVYNEQFF,TGCAGTGCTAGGGTTTACAATGAGCAGTTCTTC
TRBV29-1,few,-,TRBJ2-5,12,CSVKGPGETQYF,TGCAGCGTTAAGGGCCCCGGGGAGACCCAGTACTTC
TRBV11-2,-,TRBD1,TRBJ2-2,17,CASSLDLTGGNTGELFF,TGTGCCAGCAGCTTAGATTTGACAGGGGGAAACACCGGGGAGCTGTTTTTT
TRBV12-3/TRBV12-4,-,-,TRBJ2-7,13,CASSLGHRYEQYF,TGTGCCAGCAGTTTAGGGCATCGGTACGAGCAGTACTTC
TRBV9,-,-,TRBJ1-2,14,CASSPHGDGYGYTF,TGTGCCAGCAGCCCCCACGGGGACGGCTATGGCTACACCTTC
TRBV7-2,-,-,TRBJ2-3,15,CASRNGGIGTDTQYF,TGTGCCAGCAGAAACGGTGGTATAGGCACAGATACGCAGTATTTT
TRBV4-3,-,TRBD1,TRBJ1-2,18,CASSQETGQGASNYGYTF,TGCGCCAGCAGCCAAGAGACGGGACAGGGGGCATCTAACTATGGCTACACCTTC
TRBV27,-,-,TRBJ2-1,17,CASSLALAAISYNEQFF,TGTGCCAGCAGTTTAGCCTTAGCGGCCATCTCCTACAATGAGCAGTTCTTC
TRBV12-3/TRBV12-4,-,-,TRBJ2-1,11,CASSFLGEQFF,TGTGCCAGCAGTTTTCTAGGTGAGCAGTTCTTC
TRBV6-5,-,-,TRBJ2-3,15,CASAPVGGTTDTQYF,TGTGCCAGCGCCCCGGTTGGGGGGACTACAGATACGCAGTATTTT
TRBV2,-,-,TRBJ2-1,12,CATGIRSNEQFF,TGTGCCACTGGGATAAGGAGCAATGAGCAGTTCTTC
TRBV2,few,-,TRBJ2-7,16,CASSEALGGRITKQYF,TGTGCCAGCAGTGAAGCGCTGGGGGGGCGAATTACCAAGCAGTACTTC
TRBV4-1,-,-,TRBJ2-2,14,CATSRIGSPGELFF,TGCGCCACGTCTCGTATCGGGTCCCCCGGGGAGCTGTTTTTT
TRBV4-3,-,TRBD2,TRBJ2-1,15,CASSYSGGSYNEQFF,TGCGCCAGCAGCTATAGCGGGGGGAGCTACAATGAGCAGTTCTTC